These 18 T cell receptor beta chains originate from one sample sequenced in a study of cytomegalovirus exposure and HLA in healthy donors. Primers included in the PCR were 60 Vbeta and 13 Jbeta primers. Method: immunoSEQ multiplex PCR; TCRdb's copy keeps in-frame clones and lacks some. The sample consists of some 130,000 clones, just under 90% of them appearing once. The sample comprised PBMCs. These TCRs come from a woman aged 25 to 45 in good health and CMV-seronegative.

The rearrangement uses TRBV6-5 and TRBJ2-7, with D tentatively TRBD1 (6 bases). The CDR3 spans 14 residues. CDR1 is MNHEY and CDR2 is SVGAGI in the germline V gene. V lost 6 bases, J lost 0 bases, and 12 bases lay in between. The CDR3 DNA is TGTGCCAGCAGGGACAGCTACAGCTCCTACGAGCAGTACTTC. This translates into CASRDSYSSYEQYF.

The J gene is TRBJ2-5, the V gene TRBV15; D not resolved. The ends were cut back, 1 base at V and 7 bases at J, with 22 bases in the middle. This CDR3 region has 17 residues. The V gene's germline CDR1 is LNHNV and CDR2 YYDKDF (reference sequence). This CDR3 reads CATSRGPFRNPTGTQYF. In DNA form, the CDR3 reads TGTGCCACCAGCAGAGGTCCTTTTCGAAATCCCACGGGGACCCAGTACTTC.

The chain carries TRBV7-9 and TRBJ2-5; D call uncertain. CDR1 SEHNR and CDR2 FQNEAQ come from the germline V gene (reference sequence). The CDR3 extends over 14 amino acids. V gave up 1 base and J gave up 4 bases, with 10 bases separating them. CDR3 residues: CASSLVASRETQYF. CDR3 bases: TGTGCCAGCAGCTTAGTAGCTAGTCGAGAGACCCAGTACTTC. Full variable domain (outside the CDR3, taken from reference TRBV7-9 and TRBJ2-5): DTGVSQNPRHKITKRGQNVTFRCDPISEHNRLYWYRQTLGQGPEFLTYFQNEAQLEKSRLLSDRFSAERPKGSFSTLEIQRTEQGDSAMYLCASSLVASRETQYFGPGTRLLVL.

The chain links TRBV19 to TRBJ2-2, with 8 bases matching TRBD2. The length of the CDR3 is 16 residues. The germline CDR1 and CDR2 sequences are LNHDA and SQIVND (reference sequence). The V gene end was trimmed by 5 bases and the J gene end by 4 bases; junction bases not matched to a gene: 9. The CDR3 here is CASSLVTSAGTGELFF. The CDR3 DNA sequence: TGTGCCAGTAGTCTCGTGACTAGCGCGGGCACCGGGGAGCTGTTTTTT.

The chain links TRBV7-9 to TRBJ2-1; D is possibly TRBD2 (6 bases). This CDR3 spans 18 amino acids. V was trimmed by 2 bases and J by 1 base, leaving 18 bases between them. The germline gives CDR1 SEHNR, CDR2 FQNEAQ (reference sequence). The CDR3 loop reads CASSLIPFGRLSYNEQFF. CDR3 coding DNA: TGTGCCAGCAGCTTAATTCCATTTGGGAGGTTGTCCTACAATGAGCAGTTCTTC.

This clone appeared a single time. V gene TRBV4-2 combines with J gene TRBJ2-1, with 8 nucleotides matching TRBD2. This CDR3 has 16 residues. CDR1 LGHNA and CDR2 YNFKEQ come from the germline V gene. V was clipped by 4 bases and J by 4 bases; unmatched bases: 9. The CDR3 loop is CASSLIAGTKYNEQFF. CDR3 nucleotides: TGTGCCAGCAGCCTGATAGCGGGAACCAAATACAATGAGCAGTTCTTC.

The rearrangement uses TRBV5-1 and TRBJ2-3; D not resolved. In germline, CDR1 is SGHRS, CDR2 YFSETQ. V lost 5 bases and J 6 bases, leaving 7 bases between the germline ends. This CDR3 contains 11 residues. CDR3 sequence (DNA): TGCGCCAGCAGGCTCGAGGATACGCAGTATTTT. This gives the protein CASRLEDTQYF.

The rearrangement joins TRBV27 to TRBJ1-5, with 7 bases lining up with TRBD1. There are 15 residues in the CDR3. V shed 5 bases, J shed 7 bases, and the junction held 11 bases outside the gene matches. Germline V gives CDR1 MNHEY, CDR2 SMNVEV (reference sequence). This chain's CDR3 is CASSREWTGGQPQHF. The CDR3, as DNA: TGTGCCAGCAGTAGAGAGTGGACAGGCGGGCAGCCCCAGCATTTT.

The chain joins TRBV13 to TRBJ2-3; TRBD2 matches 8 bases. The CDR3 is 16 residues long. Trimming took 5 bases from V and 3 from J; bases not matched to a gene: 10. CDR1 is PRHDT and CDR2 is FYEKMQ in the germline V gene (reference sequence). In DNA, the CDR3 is TGTGCCAGCAGCAACGTCGGGGGGGAGAGGACAGATACGCAGTATTTT. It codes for CASSNVGGERTDTQYF.

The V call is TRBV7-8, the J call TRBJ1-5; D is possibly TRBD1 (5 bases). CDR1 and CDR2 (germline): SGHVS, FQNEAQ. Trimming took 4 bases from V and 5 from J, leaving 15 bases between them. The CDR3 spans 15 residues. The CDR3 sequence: CASSSGGAIDQPQHF. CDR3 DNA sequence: TGTGCCAGCAGCTCGGGGGGTGCGATAGATCAGCCCCAGCATTTT.

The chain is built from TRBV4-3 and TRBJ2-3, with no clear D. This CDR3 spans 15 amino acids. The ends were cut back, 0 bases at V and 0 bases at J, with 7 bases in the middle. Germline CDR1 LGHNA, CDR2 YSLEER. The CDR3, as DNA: TGCGCCAGCAGCCAAGATTTTCTGAGCACAGATACGCAGTATTTT. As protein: CASSQDFLSTDTQYF.

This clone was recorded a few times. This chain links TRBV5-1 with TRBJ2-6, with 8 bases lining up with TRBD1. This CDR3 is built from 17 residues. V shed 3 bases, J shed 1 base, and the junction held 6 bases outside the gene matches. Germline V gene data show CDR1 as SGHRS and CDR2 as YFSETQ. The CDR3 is CASSSDRGYSGANVLTF. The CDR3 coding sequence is TGCGCCAGCAGCTCAGACAGGGGTTATTCTGGGGCCAACGTCCTGACTTTC.

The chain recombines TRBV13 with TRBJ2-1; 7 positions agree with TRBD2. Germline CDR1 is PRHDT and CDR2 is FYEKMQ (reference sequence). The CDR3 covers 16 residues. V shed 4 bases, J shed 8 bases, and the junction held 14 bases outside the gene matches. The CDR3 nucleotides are TGTGCCAGCAGCTCCAGGAAGAGCGGGGTCGTCGATGAGCAGTTCTTC. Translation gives CASSSRKSGVVDEQFF.

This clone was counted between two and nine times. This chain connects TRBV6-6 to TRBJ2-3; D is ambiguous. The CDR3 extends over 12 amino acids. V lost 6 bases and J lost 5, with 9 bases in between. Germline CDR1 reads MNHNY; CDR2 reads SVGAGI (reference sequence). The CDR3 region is CASSPLEDTQYF. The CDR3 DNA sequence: TGTGCCAGCAGCCCTCTAGAAGATACGCAGTATTTT.

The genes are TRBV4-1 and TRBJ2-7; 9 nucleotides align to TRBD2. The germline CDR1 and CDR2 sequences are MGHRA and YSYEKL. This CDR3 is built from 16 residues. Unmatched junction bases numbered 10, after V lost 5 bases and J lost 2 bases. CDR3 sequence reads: CASSVYSGGDTYEQYF. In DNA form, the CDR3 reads TGCGCCAGCAGCGTATATAGCGGGGGCGACACCTACGAGCAGTACTTC.

CDR3 sequence: CASRPGLAGNYEQYF. The CDR3 DNA reads TGTGCCAGCAGACCCGGACTAGCGGGAAACTACGAGCAGTACTTC. The genes are TRBV7-9 and TRBJ2-7; TRBD2 matches 12 bases. The CDR3 loop spans 15 amino acids. CDR1 is SEHNR and CDR2 is FQNEAQ in the germline V gene (reference sequence). J lost 3 bases, V lost 6 bases, and 6 bases had no gene match.

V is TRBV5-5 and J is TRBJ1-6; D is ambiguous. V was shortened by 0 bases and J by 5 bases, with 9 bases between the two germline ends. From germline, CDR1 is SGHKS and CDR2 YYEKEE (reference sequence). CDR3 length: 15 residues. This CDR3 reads CASSLAVIDNSPLHF. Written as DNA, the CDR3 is TGTGCCAGCAGCTTGGCGGTGATCGATAATTCACCCCTCCACTTT.

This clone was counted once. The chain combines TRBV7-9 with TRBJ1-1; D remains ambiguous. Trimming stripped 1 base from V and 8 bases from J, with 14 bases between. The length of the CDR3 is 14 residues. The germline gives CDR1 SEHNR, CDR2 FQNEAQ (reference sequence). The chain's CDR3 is CASSLGPGEGEAFF. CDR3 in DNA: TGTGCCAGCAGCTTAGGCCCCGGGGAGGGCGAAGCTTTCTTT. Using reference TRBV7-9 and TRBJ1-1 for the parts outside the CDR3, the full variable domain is DTGVSQNPRHKITKRGQNVTFRCDPISEHNRLYWYRQTLGQGPEFLTYFQNEAQLEKSRLLSDRFSAERPKGSFSTLEIQRTEQGDSAMYLCASSLGPGEGEAFFGQGTRLTVV.